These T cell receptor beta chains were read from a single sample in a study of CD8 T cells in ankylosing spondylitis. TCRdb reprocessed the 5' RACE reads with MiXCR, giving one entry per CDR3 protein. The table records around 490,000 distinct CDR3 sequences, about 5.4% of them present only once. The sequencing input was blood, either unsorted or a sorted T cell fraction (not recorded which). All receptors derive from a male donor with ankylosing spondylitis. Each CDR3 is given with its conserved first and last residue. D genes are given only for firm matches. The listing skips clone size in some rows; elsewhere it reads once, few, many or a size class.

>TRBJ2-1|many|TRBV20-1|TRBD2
TGCAGTGCTAGTAGTGGGCTAGCGGGGGCCTACAATGAGCAGTTCTTC
CSASSGLAGAYNEQFF
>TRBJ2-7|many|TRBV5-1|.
TGCGCCAGCAGCTTGGCCGCAGGGTACTACGAGCAGTACTTC
CASSLAAGYYEQYF
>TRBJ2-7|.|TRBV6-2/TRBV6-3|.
TGTGCCAGCAGTTACGGCCAGGGTTTGTGGTACGAGCAGTACTTC
CASSYGQGLWYEQYF
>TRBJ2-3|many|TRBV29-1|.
TGCAGCGTTGACGGATCCACAGATACGCAGTATTTT
CSVDGSTDTQYF
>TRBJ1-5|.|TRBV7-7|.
TGTGCTAGCAGCTTAGGAGGGCCACAACAGCCCCAGCATTTT
CASSLGGPQQPQHF
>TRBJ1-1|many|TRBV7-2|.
TGTGCCAGCAGCTTAGGGGGCGTCCGGTACACTGAAGCTTTCTTT
CASSLGGVRYTEAFF
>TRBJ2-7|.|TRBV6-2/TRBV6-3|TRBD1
TGTGCCAGCAGATTTTCCCCCCGGGACAGGGGCAGCGGGCAGTACTTC
CASRFSPRDRGSGQYF
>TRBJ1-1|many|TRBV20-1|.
TGCAGTGCTATCGACGGCCGGAACACTGAAGCTTTCTTT
CSAIDGRNTEAFF
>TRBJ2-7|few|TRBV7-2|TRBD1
TGTGCCAGCAGCTTGGCGGGACAGGGTCCCTCCTACGAGCAGTACTTC
CASSLAGQGPSYEQYF
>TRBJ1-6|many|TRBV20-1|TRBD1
TGCAGTGCTAGAGCCTTGGGACAGGGAAATTCACCCCTCCACTTT
CSARALGQGNSPLHF
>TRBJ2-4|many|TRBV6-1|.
TGTGCCAGCAGACATCAAGACCGGAACATTCAGTACTTC
CASRHQDRNIQYF
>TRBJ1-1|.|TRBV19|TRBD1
TGTGCCAGTAGGACAGGGAGCCTCATGAACACTGAAGCTTTCTTT
CASRTGSLMNTEAFF
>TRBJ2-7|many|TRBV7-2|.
TGTGCCAGCAGCCTAACCCAATCCTGGGAGCAGTACTTC
CASSLTQSWEQYF
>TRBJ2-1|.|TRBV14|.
TGTGCCAGCAGTAGGACGGTAGGCAATGAGCAGTTCTTC
CASSRTVGNEQFF
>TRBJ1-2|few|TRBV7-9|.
TGTGCCAGCAGCTTAGCTGGGACTCATGGCTACACCTTC
CASSLAGTHGYTF
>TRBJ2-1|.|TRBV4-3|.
TGCGCCAGCAGCCGACGGGAGCCCGACTACAATGAGCAGTTCTTC
CASSRREPDYNEQFF
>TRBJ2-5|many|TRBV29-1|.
TGCAGCGCCGGCCGAATAAAAGAGACCCAGTACTTC
CSAGRIKETQYF
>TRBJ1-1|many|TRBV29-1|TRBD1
TGCAGCGTTGTTTGGGGCGGACAGGGATTAACTGAAGCTTTCTTT
CSVVWGGQGLTEAFF
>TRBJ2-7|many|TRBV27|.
TGTGCCAGCACTTCTTTGGTTGTCGGGGAGCAGTACTTC
CASTSLVVGEQYF
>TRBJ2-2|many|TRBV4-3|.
TGCGCCAGCAGCCAAGCCCAGGGTGGCACCGGGGAGCTGTTTTTT
CASSQAQGGTGELFF
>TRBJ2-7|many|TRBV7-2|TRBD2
TGTGCCAGCAGCTTAGCGGGGGGGGGTCTCCACGAGCAGTACTTC
CASSLAGGGLHEQYF
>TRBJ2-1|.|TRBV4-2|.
TGTGCCAGCAGCCATGGCGGCTCCTACAATGAGCAGTTCTTC
CASSHGGSYNEQFF